Following are 4 T cell receptor beta chains from one sample sequenced in a study of glioma-infiltrating T cells. Using RNA template, CDR3s of TCR alpha and beta were amplified with iRepertoire arm-PCR. TCRdb processed the multiplex PCR reads anew with MiXCR; each CDR3 protein has one entry. The sample holds more than 300,000 distinct CDR3 sequences; about two fifths are singletons and the top ten take around 11%. Material for sequencing was glioma tissue, nonneoplastic brain tissue, or PBMCs (not recorded which). Source of these receptors: a human donor with low-grade glioma or glioblastoma, undergoing nonglioma brain surgery, or in good health (not recorded which).

V is TRBV4-3 and J is TRBJ2-7, with 11 bases lining up with TRBD2. This CDR3 has 15 residues. V was clipped by 0 bases and J by 3 bases; unmatched bases: 1. From germline, CDR1 is LGHNA and CDR2 YSLEER. DNA of the CDR3: TGCGCCAGCAGCCAAGAAACTAGCGGGAGCTACGAGCAGTACTTC. This encodes CASSQETSGSYEQYF.

This clonotype was counted only a few times. V is TRBV7-3 and J is TRBJ2-1; 7 nucleotides match TRBD2. Losses at the gene ends were 2 bases for V and 1 base for J; bases not matched to a gene: 8. Germline V gives CDR1 SGHTA, CDR2 FQGTGA. The CDR3 is 17 residues long. This CDR3 is CASSLVSSGKSYNEQFF. In DNA, the CDR3 is TGTGCCAGCAGCTTAGTTTCCAGCGGGAAATCCTACAATGAGCAGTTCTTC.

This clonotype was picked up many times. The V call is TRBV4-3, the J call TRBJ2-7; 11 nucleotides match TRBD1. Germline loops: CDR1 LGHNA, CDR2 YSLEER. The J segment lost 4 bases and the V segment lost 2 bases, leaving 7 bases of the junction unmatched. The CDR3 sequence is 16 residues long. For the CDR3, the DNA is TGCGCCAGCAGCCAAACCGAAGGGACAGGGGGGTACGAGCAGTACTTC. It encodes CASSQTEGTGGYEQYF.

V and J are TRBV6-1 and TRBJ1-5; unclear D gene. The CDR3 is made up of 13 amino acids. Trimming shortened V by 8 bases and J by 7 bases, and 15 bases separated the two germline ends. Germline CDR1 reads MNHNS; CDR2 reads SASEGT. CDR3 amino acids: CASSYTEGQPQHF. CDR3 nucleotides: TGTGCCAGCTCCTATACAGAGGGCCAGCCCCAGCATTTT.